These 7 T cell receptor beta chains originate from one sample sequenced in a study of blood T cells in healthy people across ages. The use of a sample-barcoded 5' primer and a J-beta primer mix characterized a second PCR of about 7 to 12 cycles. MiXCR was run by TCRdb on the 5' RACE reads, yielding one entry per CDR3 protein. The table has roughly 1,000,000 distinct CDR3 sequences, approximately 25% seen once; the top ten hold approximately 0.71%. This sample also belongs to another study, concerning T cells of mothers and their children.

The sequencing sample was made of blood. Receptors originate from a girl aged 2 to 10 in good health.

This clonotype came up a few times. The chain carries TRBV7-3 and TRBJ2-5; 9 nucleotides match TRBD1. The junction had 10 bases not matched to a gene; V was cut back by 6 bases and J by 5 bases. CDR3 length: 15 residues. Germline loops: CDR1 SGHTA, CDR2 FQGTGA. The CDR3 DNA sequence: TGTGCCAGCAGGTTTCCGGGACAGGGTATCGAGACCCAGTACTTC. Amino acid sequence: CASRFPGQGIETQYF.

A word on this clonotype: Without the conserved terminal phenylalanine or tryptophan, this CDR3 likely stems from a read error. The chain links TRBV7-9 to TRBJ2-4, with D possibly being TRBD1 or TRBD2 (5 bases each). The length of the CDR3 is 14 residues. V shed 4 bases and J shed 5 bases, with 12 bases lying between them. CDR1 is SEHNR and CDR2 is FQNEAQ in the germline V gene (reference sequence). The CDR3 DNA reads as TGTGCCAGCAGCTCCCGTGGGGGACAAAACATTCAGTACCTC. Protein product: CASSSRGGQNIQYL.

The chain carries TRBV7-2 and TRBJ2-7; D is unclear. This CDR3 is 15 amino acids long. Trimming left V 2 bases short and J 0 bases short, with 11 bases between. CDR1 is SGHTA and CDR2 is FQGNSA in the germline V gene. The CDR3 loop reads CASSLQLFSSYEQYF. CDR3 in DNA: TGTGCCAGCAGCTTACAACTATTTAGCTCCTACGAGCAGTACTTC.

This rearrangement joins TRBV7-2 to TRBJ1-3; 12 bases agree with TRBD1. Germline lookup yields CDR1 SGHTA and CDR2 FQGNSA. The length of the CDR3 is 18 residues. V lost 5 bases, J lost 3 bases, and 11 bases stayed unmatched. The CDR3 sequence: CASSPGTGGITGGNTIYF. The CDR3 DNA is TGTGCCAGCAGCCCCGGGACAGGGGGCATTACGGGTGGAAACACCATATATTTT. Full variable domain (rest looked up from reference TRBV7-2 and TRBJ1-3): GAGVSQSPSNKVTEKGKDVELRCDPISGHTALYWYRQSLGQGLEFLIYFQGNSAPDKSGLPSDRFSAERTGGSVSTLTIQRTQQEDSAVYLCASSPGTGGITGGNTIYFGEGSWLTVV.

Turning to this clonotype: At one boundary the junction diverges from the germline segment, which might be a read error. The rearrangement links TRBV6-1 to TRBJ2-1; no definite D call. The CDR3 spans 15 residues. CDR1 and CDR2 from the germline V gene are MNHNS and SASEGT. CDR3 in DNA: TGTGACAGCAGTGTACTACGGAACTCCTACAATGAGCAGTTCTTC. Amino acids: CDSSVLRNSYNEQFF.

Concerning this clonotype itself: The junction departs from germline at one end; a sequencing error may be responsible. V and J are TRBV29-1 and TRBJ1-2; unclear D gene. There are 8 residues in the CDR3. Germline V gene sequence: CDR1 SQVTM, CDR2 ANQGSEA. CDR3 region: CSVEDSVF. CDR3 sequence (DNA): TGCAGCGTTGAAGACAGCGTCTTC.

DNA of the CDR3: TGTGCCAGCAGTCCTGATGGCGGCAATCAGCCCCAGCATTTT. This encodes CASSPDGGNQPQHF. The chain uses TRBV7-9 and TRBJ1-5; D is ambiguous. CDR3 length equals 14 residues. The V gene's germline CDR1 is SEHNR and CDR2 FQNEAQ (reference sequence). Trimming took 6 bases from V and 2 from J, leaving 11 bases between them.